Listed below are T cell receptor beta chains from one sample, sequenced in a study of blood T cell repertoires in COVID-19. Here immunoSEQ multiplex PCR was the method, and the copy in TCRdb shows in-frame clones only, minus some. The sample contains roughly 68,000 clones, roughly 91% of which appear only once. The sequencing sample was made of peripheral blood. These receptors all stem from a middle-aged man with COVID-19, enrolled during active disease. Each CDR3 is given with its conserved first and last residue. Each record gives: V gene, D gene, clone size, J gene, CDR3 DNA, CDR3 protein. A D gene is named only where the DNA matches it firmly. Clone size appears in some rows only: once, few, many, or a class for an expanded clone.

>TRBV6-5|-|-|TRBJ1-4
TGTGCCAGCAGTTATCGGGGTGGGGAAAAACTGTTTTTT
CASSYRGGEKLFF
>TRBV6-5|-|-|TRBJ2-7
TGTGCCAGCAGTTACGCCAGGGTACCCTACGAGCAGTACTTC
CASSYARVPYEQYF
>TRBV29-1|-|-|TRBJ2-7
TGCAGCGTGGAACTCCGGGACAACTCCTACGAGCAGTACTTC
CSVELRDNSYEQYF
>TRBV19|-|-|TRBJ1-5
TGTGCCAGTAGTAGCCGGGTCCACAATCAGCCCCAGCATTTT
CASSSRVHNQPQHF
>TRBV19|-|once|TRBJ1-2
TGTGCCAGTAGTACAACAGGGTTGCGTGGCTACACCTTC
CASSTTGLRGYTF
>TRBV11-3|TRBD2|-|TRBJ2-1
TGTGCCAGCAGCACGGTAGCGGGAGGGCCTAGTGAGCAGTTCTTC
CASSTVAGGPSEQFF
>TRBV19|TRBD1|-|TRBJ1-4
TGTGCCAGTAGCTCCGGGACAGGCTATGAAAAACTGTTTTTT
CASSSGTGYEKLFF
>TRBV29-1|-|-|TRBJ1-1
TGCAGCGTTCGGAACCCCTCGGGCACTGAAGCTTTCTTT
CSVRNPSGTEAFF
>TRBV5-1|-|-|TRBJ2-7
TGCGCCAGCAGTAAACGGGGGGCAAGGGCACTCGAGCAGTACTTC
CASSKRGARALEQYF
>TRBV6-4|-|-|TRBJ2-2
TGTGCCAGCAGTGAGGGCAGCTTGGACACCGGGGAGCTGTTTTTT
CASSEGSLDTGELFF
>TRBV7-2|-|few|TRBJ2-1
TGTGCCAGCAGCCAGGCGAGGGGGGAGCAGTTCTTC
CASSQARGEQFF